The 27 T cell receptor beta chains in this list originate from one sample, sequenced in a study of vaccination effects on CD4 cells after COVID-19. The assay was immunoSEQ multiplex PCR, and TCRdb's table has in-frame clones only and misses some. Among 30,000 to 35,000 clones listed, roughly 74% were seen once. These receptors have no identified antigens. The culture ran for 10 days before CD4+ T cells were isolated. Participants received two doses of either the BNT162b2 or mRNA-1273 vaccine. The sample consisted of CD4+ T cells from PBMCs cultured without peptide, taken after COVID-19 vaccination. Every receptor here comes from a human donor who received a COVID-19 vaccine.

J is TRBJ1-5 and V is TRBV2; D gene unclear. Germline CDR1 is SNHLY and CDR2 is FYNNEI. The CDR3 runs 13 residues. Trimming shortened V by 8 bases and J by 1 base, and 9 bases separated the two germline ends. In nucleotides, the CDR3 is TGTGCCAGCGTTTCGGACAGCAATCAGCCCCAGCATTTT. Protein sequence: CASVSDSNQPQHF.

The chain combines TRBV29-1 with TRBJ1-1, with TRBD1 as a possible D gene (6 bases). Germline loops: CDR1 SQVTM, CDR2 ANQGSEA. There are 13 residues in the CDR3. CDR3 bases: TGCTCCGTGGTGGGGGCGCGAAACACTGAAGCTTTCTTT. As protein: CSVVGARNTEAFF.

The chain employs TRBV19 and TRBJ2-3; 10 nucleotides align to TRBD2. CDR3 length equals 15 residues. Germline assignment: CDR1 LNHDA and CDR2 SQIVND (reference sequence). The V segment lost 6 bases and the J segment 4 bases; nucleotides outside the gene matches: 7. The CDR3 nucleotides read TGTGCCAGTAGCCCCCGCAGCGGGGGGGCAGATACGCAGTATTTT. It specifies CASSPRSGGADTQYF.

This CDR3 is CASMVGGLLYSNQPQHF. The DNA for the CDR3 is TGTGCCAGTATGGTTGGGGGCTTACTTTATAGCAATCAGCCCCAGCATTTT. The genes are TRBV19 and TRBJ1-5; D may be TRBD1 (6 bases). The CDR3 is made up of 17 amino acids. Per the germline V gene, CDR1 is LNHDA and CDR2 is SQIVND (reference sequence). Trimming removed 7 bases at V and 0 bases at J, with 19 bases between.

The V gene is TRBV5-1, the J gene TRBJ2-5; 10 nucleotides match TRBD2. The CDR3 has 17 residues. The ends lost 0 bases at V and 5 bases at J; junction bases unmatched: 10. CDR1 and CDR2 (germline): SGHRS, YFSETQ. For the CDR3, the DNA is TGCGCCAGCAGCTTGGCCCCTAGCGGGGGTCGTCCGGAGACCCAGTACTTC. Its protein is CASSLAPSGGRPETQYF.

The chain employs TRBV7-8 and TRBJ2-3; D call uncertain. CDR1 and CDR2 (germline): SGHVS, FQNEAQ. V shed 2 bases and J shed 2 bases, with 17 bases lying between them. The CDR3 runs to 17 residues. The CDR3: CASSLTIVGHLTDTQYF. The CDR3 DNA reads as TGTGCCAGCAGCTTAACGATTGTGGGCCATCTCACAGATACGCAGTATTTT.

This chain uses TRBV29-1 with TRBJ1-4; D gene uncertain. This CDR3 is built from 11 residues. V was clipped by 6 bases and J by 4 bases, with 6 bases between them. The germline V gene has CDR1 SQVTM and CDR2 ANQGSEA. The CDR3 protein is CSVEGNEKLFF. CDR3 DNA sequence: TGCAGCGTAGAGGGTAATGAAAAACTGTTTTTT.

The chain carries TRBV5-1 and TRBJ2-7; 11 positions agree with TRBD1. This CDR3 is 16 amino acids long. CDR1 and CDR2 (germline): SGHRS, YFSETQ. V dropped 5 bases and J dropped 1; count of bases not matched to a gene: 8. CDR3 region: CASREGQGGRSYEQYF. Written as DNA, the CDR3 is TGCGCCAGCAGGGAGGGACAGGGGGGAAGATCCTACGAGCAGTACTTC.

The chain has TRBV5-1 and TRBJ1-3; D is perhaps TRBD1 (6 bases). CDR3 length: 14 amino acids. Germline CDR1 and CDR2: SGHRS and YFSETQ. V gave up 6 bases and J gave up 5 bases, with 15 bases separating them. CDR3 sequence: CASKERGDRNTIYF. DNA for the CDR3: TGCGCCAGCAAAGAGCGAGGGGACAGAAACACCATATATTTT. Based on the CDR3 plus reference TRBV5-1 and TRBJ1-3, the full variable domain is KAGVTQTPRYLIKTRGQQVTLSCSPISGHRSVSWYQQTPGQGLQFLFEYFSETQRNKGNFPGRFSGRQFSNSRSEMNVSTLELGDSALYLCASKERGDRNTIYFGEGSWLTVV.

This clone was recorded once. The chain recombines TRBV27 with TRBJ2-7, with D possibly matching TRBD1 (6 bases). Germline CDR1 is MNHEY and CDR2 is SMNVEV (reference sequence). CDR3 length: 16 residues. V was shortened by 5 bases and J by 2 bases, with 19 bases between the two germline ends. The CDR3 sequence: CASSTRQALSPYEQYF. The CDR3 region has the DNA TGTGCCAGCAGTACCCGACAGGCCCTCAGTCCCTACGAGCAGTACTTC.

Only a few counts were recorded for this clone. The rearrangement joins TRBV9 to TRBJ2-2; D is undetermined. The V end was cut by 3 bases, the J end by 0 bases, with 9 bases between. Germline loops: CDR1 SGDLS, CDR2 YYNGEE. The CDR3 has 15 amino acids. CDR3: CASSEQLANTGELFF. CDR3 coding DNA: TGTGCCAGCAGCGAACAATTGGCGAACACCGGGGAGCTGTTTTTT.

The chain couples TRBV19 to TRBJ1-2; 9 nucleotides align to TRBD1. This CDR3 comprises 13 residues. Germline loops: CDR1 LNHDA, CDR2 SQIVND (reference sequence). V lost 4 bases, J lost 6 bases, and 3 bases stayed unmatched. The CDR3 DNA follows: TGTGCCAGTAGTACAACAGGGGGCGATGGCTACACCTTC. This gives the protein CASSTTGGDGYTF.

The CDR3, as DNA: TGTGCCAGCAGCTTATTGGGCAGACCCACAGATACGCAGTATTTT. Protein sequence: CASSLLGRPTDTQYF. V usage is TRBV11-2 and J usage is TRBJ2-3; no reliable D call. The CDR3 is made up of 15 amino acids. Germline CDR1 SGHAT, CDR2 FQNNGV. V was pared by 2 bases and J by 2 bases, with 11 bases between.

The chain has TRBV6-1 and TRBJ1-2, with TRBD1 as a possible D gene (5 bases). CDR3 size: 14 residues. The germline V gene has CDR1 MNHNS and CDR2 SASEGT. V was clipped by 2 bases and J by 5 bases, with 12 bases between them. The chain's CDR3 is CASSERGAGYGYTF. The CDR3 nucleotides are TGTGCCAGCAGTGAAAGGGGCGCTGGGTATGGCTACACCTTC.

The chain has TRBV2 and TRBJ2-7, with 7 bases lining up with TRBD2. Germline CDR1 and CDR2: SNHLY and FYNNEI. J lost 3 bases, V lost 5 bases, and 10 bases had no gene match. The CDR3 loop spans 15 amino acids. CDR3 protein: CASSKKREKLYEQYF. CDR3 in DNA: TGTGCCAGCAGTAAAAAGCGGGAAAAACTCTACGAGCAGTACTTC.

The genes are TRBV28 and TRBJ2-7; D is uncertain. The CDR3 length is 12 residues. Trimming cost V 6 bases and J 3 bases, with 9 bases left between them. CDR1 MDHEN and CDR2 SYDVKM come from the germline V gene. The CDR3 DNA reads TGTGCCAGCAGGGGCTCTCACTACGAGCAGTACTTC. This gives the protein CASRGSHYEQYF.

The rearrangement joins TRBV18 to TRBJ2-3; TRBD1 is a possible D gene (6 bases). This CDR3 is 14 amino acids long. Germline V gives CDR1 KGHSH, CDR2 LQKENI. Trimming took off 3 bases at V and 0 bases at J, with 7 bases between the two ends. For the CDR3, the DNA is TGTGCCAGCTCACCTGACAGGAGCACAGATACGCAGTATTTT. It codes for CASSPDRSTDTQYF.

The rearrangement joins TRBV9 to TRBJ2-2; 9 positions agree with TRBD1. V was clipped by 0 bases and J by 5 bases; unmatched bases: 2. Germline V lookup: CDR1 SGDLS, CDR2 YYNGEE. This CDR3 has 15 amino acids. This CDR3 is CASSVAGTGTGELFF. In DNA form, the CDR3 reads TGTGCCAGCAGCGTAGCTGGGACAGGGACCGGGGAGCTGTTTTTT.

The CDR3 coding sequence is TGTGCCTCCCGACCGGACACGGGGAACACTGAAGCTTTCTTT. Its translation: CASRPDTGNTEAFF. This chain connects TRBV10-3 to TRBJ1-1; possible D gene TRBD1, 5 bases. V lost 11 bases to trimming and J lost 1 base, with 17 bases between them. This CDR3 has 14 residues. CDR1 is ENHRY and CDR2 is SYGVKD in the germline V gene.

This chain connects TRBV19 to TRBJ2-2, with 11 bases aligning to TRBD2. This CDR3 has 18 residues. The germline V gene encodes CDR1 LNHDA and CDR2 SQIVND (reference sequence). Trimming at V came to 7 bases and at J to 7 bases, leaving 17 bases not matched to a gene. CDR3 DNA sequence: TGTGCCAGTACCGACCACCGTGGGACTAGCGGAAAGTACGGGGAGCTGTTTTTT. Amino acid sequence: CASTDHRGTSGKYGELFF.

The CDR3 loop reads CASSQGLSDTQYF. CDR3 sequence (DNA): TGTGCCAGCAGCCAAGGTCTGTCAGATACGCAGTATTTT. The J gene is TRBJ2-3, the V gene TRBV4-2, with D unclear. The CDR3 loop spans 13 amino acids. Germline V CDR1 and CDR2: LGHNA, YNFKEQ. V was clipped by 1 base and J by 4 bases, with 6 bases between them.

The J gene is TRBJ1-1, the V gene TRBV18; D call uncertain. The CDR3 contains 14 residues. Trimming cost V 0 bases and J 1 base, with 6 bases left between them. Germline V gives CDR1 KGHSH, CDR2 LQKENI. The chain's CDR3 is CASSPPSQNTEAFF. The CDR3 nucleotides are TGTGCCAGCTCACCACCATCCCAGAACACTGAAGCTTTCTTT.

This chain joins TRBV5-6 and TRBJ1-2; D uncertain. The V gene lost 4 bases and the J gene lost 0 bases, with 7 bases spanning the gap. CDR3 length equals 13 residues. CDR1 SGHDT and CDR2 YYEEEE come from the germline V gene. CDR3 nucleotide sequence: TGTGCCAGCAGCCGTACAACTAACTATGGCTACACCTTC. It codes for CASSRTTNYGYTF.

The chain employs TRBV18 and TRBJ2-5; D ambiguous. The CDR3 contains 15 residues. V lost 2 bases and J lost 5, with 15 bases in between. Germline V lookup: CDR1 KGHSH, CDR2 LQKENI. CDR3 in amino acids: CASSPRVAQFETQYF. The CDR3 DNA reads as TGTGCCAGCTCACCAAGGGTTGCTCAGTTTGAGACCCAGTACTTC.

V usage is TRBV7-2 and J usage is TRBJ1-1; maybe TRBD1 (5 bases). CDR1 and CDR2 from the germline V gene are SGHTA and FQGNSA. CDR3 length: 14 residues. The ends were cut back, 4 bases at V and 7 bases at J, with 16 bases in the middle. The CDR3 is CASSSRGGYGEAFF. CDR3 nucleotides: TGTGCCAGCAGCTCCCGGGGCGGGTACGGTGAAGCTTTCTTT.

V usage is TRBV29-1 and J usage is TRBJ1-1; possible D gene TRBD1, 6 bases. Trimming removed 6 bases at V and 1 base at J, with 12 bases between. Germline V gives CDR1 SQVTM, CDR2 ANQGSEA. This CDR3 contains 13 residues. The CDR3 is CSVGQIWNTEAFF. In DNA, the CDR3 is TGCAGCGTCGGACAGATATGGAACACTGAAGCTTTCTTT.

The CDR3 bases are TGTGCCAGCTCACGGGGGGCTGTCACAGATACGCAGTATTTT. As protein: CASSRGAVTDTQYF. The chain joins TRBV3-1 (or the pseudogene TRBV3-2) to TRBJ2-3; a possible D gene is TRBD2 (7 bases). The V gene's germline CDR1 is LGHDT and CDR2 YNNKEL (reference sequence). The CDR3 has 14 amino acids. Trimming stripped 8 bases from V and 2 bases from J, with 14 bases between.